These 21 T cell receptor beta chains share one sample of origin, sequenced in a study of Graves' ophthalmopathy and Graves' hyperthyroidism. Amplification of the TCR beta CDR3 regions used RNA transcripts (as template). The first-round RT-PCR employed HTBI primers together with the Qiagen OneStep RT-PCR kit. A multiplex PCR was then performed as the second round. Each CDR3 protein is one row after TCRdb ran MiXCR on the multiplex PCR reads. The sample has 200,000 to 250,000 distinct CDR3 sequences, 20% to 25% seen once. The specimen was peripheral blood. These receptors were collected from a woman aged 45-65 years with Graves' ophthalmopathy.

This clonotype has at least ten counts. This chain uses TRBV2 with TRBJ1-2; no firm D call. V lost 6 bases and J lost 7, with 15 bases in between. Germline V gene data show CDR1 as SNHLY and CDR2 as FYNNEI. The CDR3 has 13 residues. The CDR3 is CASRTTYSGGYTF. For the CDR3, the DNA is TGTGCCAGCAGAACAACCTACTCGGGTGGCTACACCTTC.

The V gene is TRBV6-1, the J gene TRBJ1-1; no clear D. V was shortened by 7 bases and J by 8 bases, with 14 bases between the two germline ends. The CDR3 length is 12 residues. Germline V gene lookup returns CDR1 MNHNS and CDR2 SASEGT. The CDR3 reads CASTSPGTEAFF. The DNA for the CDR3 is TGTGCCAGCACCTCACCGGGAACCGAAGCTTTCTTT.

In its sample, this clonotype was seen many times. This chain connects TRBV20-1 to TRBJ2-7; TRBD2 aligns across 7 bases. The junction had 25 bases not matched to a gene; V was cut back by 0 bases and J by 2 bases. The germline gives CDR1 DFQATT, CDR2 SNEGSKA (reference sequence). CDR3 length: 21 residues. CDR3 nucleotide sequence: TGCAGTGCTAGAGATACCCACGCTAGCGGTAAAGAGGGTCACCTACCCTACGAGCAGTACTTC. Amino acids: CSARDTHASGKEGHLPYEQYF.

This clonotype appeared many times. The chain joins TRBV5-5 to TRBJ1-6, with a tentative D call TRBD1 (5 bases). V lost 2 bases and J 6 bases, leaving 21 bases between the germline ends. Germline assignment: CDR1 SGHKS and CDR2 YYEKEE (reference sequence). This CDR3 spans 18 amino acids. The CDR3 loop reads CASSFDLRTSVGNSPLHF. As DNA, the CDR3 is TGTGCCAGCAGCTTCGATCTGCGGACAAGCGTGGGTAATTCACCCCTCCACTTT.

This clonotype was counted at least ten times. The chain is built from TRBV27 and TRBJ2-5; a possible D gene is TRBD1 (5 bases). Germline assignment: CDR1 MNHEY and CDR2 SMNVEV (reference sequence). There are 16 residues in the CDR3. V lost 7 bases and J lost 2, with 20 bases in between. CDR3 residues: CASKGVATATQETQYF. In DNA form, the CDR3 reads TGTGCCAGCAAAGGGGTGGCAACCGCCACTCAAGAGACCCAGTACTTC.

The chain recombines TRBV27 with TRBJ2-7; 7 positions agree with TRBD1. Germline-derived CDR1 and CDR2 are MNHEY and SMNVEV (reference sequence). The CDR3 sequence is 13 residues long. J lost 6 bases, V lost 5 bases, and 7 bases had no gene match. The CDR3 region is CASSLTGRVEQYF. Here the CDR3 DNA reads TGTGCCAGCAGTCTGACAGGGCGAGTCGAGCAGTACTTC.

This clonotype was recorded at least ten times. V and J are TRBV30 and TRBJ2-5, with D possibly matching TRBD1 (6 bases). Between the trimmed V and J ends, which lost 3 bases and 5 bases, there was a span of 10 bases. In germline, CDR1 is GTSNPN, CDR2 SVGIG (reference sequence). The CDR3 is made up of 12 amino acids. CDR3 nucleotides: TGTGCCTGGAGCAGGGGTCGGGAGACCCAGTACTTC. This encodes CAWSRGRETQYF.

This clonotype was observed at least ten times. The chain couples TRBV29-1 to TRBJ2-7, with TRBD1 matching 8 bases. CDR3 length: 13 residues. The V segment lost 4 bases and the J segment 6 bases; nucleotides outside the gene matches: 8. Germline-derived CDR1 and CDR2 are SQVTM and ANQGSEA. The CDR3 reads CSVGTGYATEQYF. CDR3 coding DNA: TGCAGCGTTGGGACAGGGTATGCGACCGAGCAGTACTTC.

At least ten counts were recorded for this clonotype. This sequence joins TRBV6-5 and TRBJ1-2; D not resolved. Germline values: CDR1 MNHEY, CDR2 SVGAGI. There are 12 residues in the CDR3. V was cut by 6 bases and J by 4 bases, with 9 bases left in between. This CDR3 is CASRPQSYGYTF. The CDR3 region has the DNA TGTGCCAGCAGGCCACAATCCTATGGCTACACCTTC.

This clonotype has at least ten counts. The chain employs TRBV20-1 and TRBJ1-1, with 10 bases identical to TRBD1. CDR1 is DFQATT, CDR2 SNEGSKA, per germline (reference sequence). J lost 3 bases, V lost 6 bases, and 4 bases had no gene match. CDR3 length equals 13 residues. The CDR3 bases are TGCAGTGCCCGGACAGGGGGTGACACTGAAGCTTTCTTT. It specifies CSARTGGDTEAFF.

This clonotype was seen ten or more times. V is TRBV28 and J is TRBJ2-7; D is perhaps TRBD1 (6 bases). V lost 5 bases and J 0 bases, leaving 11 bases between the germline ends. Germline loops: CDR1 MDHEN, CDR2 SYDVKM. CDR3 length: 14 residues. The CDR3: CASSTTGNSYEQYF. The CDR3 coding sequence is TGTGCCAGCAGTACAACAGGGAACTCCTACGAGCAGTACTTC. Complete variable domain (other parts from reference TRBV28 and TRBJ2-7): DVKVTQSSRYLVKRTGEKVFLECVQDMDHENMFWYRQDPGLGLRLIYFSYDVKMKEKGDIPEGYSVSREKKERFSLILESASTNQTSMYLCASSTTGNSYEQYFGPGTRLTVT.

This clonotype was seen a handful of times. This chain connects TRBV6-5 to TRBJ2-2, with 7 bases aligning to TRBD1. Germline V gives CDR1 MNHEY, CDR2 SVGAGI. This CDR3 has 15 amino acids. V lost 4 bases, J lost 3 bases, and 5 bases stayed unmatched. DNA of the CDR3: TGTGCCAGCAGTTCTGACAGGGCCTACACCGGGGAGCTGTTTTTT. Translation: CASSSDRAYTGELFF.

This clonotype was seen repeatedly, ten times or more. The chain employs TRBV6-2 or TRBV6-3 and TRBJ2-3; tentative D call: TRBD2 (6 bases). The CDR3 runs 13 residues. Trimming shortened V by 2 bases and J by 7 bases, and 10 bases separated the two germline ends. CDR1 is MNHEY, CDR2 SVGEGT, per germline. This chain's CDR3 is CASSYMGLYTQYF. The CDR3 coding sequence is TGTGCCAGCAGTTACATGGGACTTTATACGCAGTATTTT.

This clonotype was observed many times. The V call is TRBV19, the J call TRBJ2-7; D is unresolved. This CDR3 has 14 residues. The V gene's germline CDR1 is LNHDA and CDR2 SQIVND (reference sequence). The germline V and J ends were trimmed by 2 bases and 3 bases, with 11 bases remaining between them. CDR3 protein: CASSISPEYYEQYF. DNA for the CDR3: TGTGCCAGTAGTATATCCCCAGAATACTACGAGCAGTACTTC.

Regarding this clonotype: A much bigger clone sits one base away, suggesting this may be a read error. The gene calls are TRBV7-2 and TRBJ2-7; 12 bases line up with TRBD2. The V gene's germline CDR1 is SGHTA and CDR2 FQGNSA. CDR3 size: 16 residues. V gave up 2 bases and J gave up 4 bases; unmatched junction bases: 6. In nucleotides, the CDR3 is TGTACCAGCAGCTTAACCCTAGCGGGAGGGCAGTACGAGCAGTACTTC. Protein product: CTSSLTLAGGQYEQYF.

This clonotype was seen at least ten times. V and J are TRBV29-1 and TRBJ1-1; D unresolved. The CDR3 extends over 11 amino acids. Germline CDR1 SQVTM, CDR2 ANQGSEA. V dropped 4 bases and J dropped 9 bases, with 12 bases sitting between them. CDR3 residues: CSVGGGEQAFF. Here the CDR3 DNA reads TGCAGCGTTGGAGGAGGAGAACAAGCTTTCTTT.

At least ten counts were recorded for this clonotype. The junction departs from the called germline gene at one end, perhaps through a read error. The DNA for the CDR3 is TGTGCCAGCAGCTTAATCGACGAGCAGCACTTC. Translating gives CASSLIDEQHF. V is TRBV7-2 and J is TRBJ2-7; D uncertain. Germline-derived CDR1 and CDR2 are SGHTA and FQGNSA. The CDR3 is made up of 11 amino acids. Drawing the rest from reference TRBV7-2 and TRBJ2-7, the complete variable domain is GAGVSQSPSNKVTEKGKDVELRCDPISGHTALYWYRQSLGQGLEFLIYFQGNSAPDKSGLPSDRFSAERTGGSVSTLTIQRTQQEDSAVYLCASSLIDEQHFGPGTRLTVT.

This clonotype was counted between two and nine times. The gene calls are TRBV7-2 and TRBJ2-2; 9 bases are shared with TRBD2. The CDR3 consists of 15 residues. CDR1 and CDR2 (germline): SGHTA, FQGNSA. Trimming at V came to 5 bases and at J to 4 bases, leaving 5 bases not matched to a gene. The CDR3 DNA is TGTGCCAGCAGCGTACTAGCGGGTTCCACCGGGGAGCTGTTTTTT. It specifies CASSVLAGSTGELFF.

This clonotype has more than one count but fewer than ten. This rearrangement joins TRBV19 to TRBJ2-5; 9 bases match TRBD1. Germline V gives CDR1 LNHDA, CDR2 SQIVND (reference sequence). V was pared by 7 bases and J by 5 bases, with 14 bases of the junction left unmatched. The CDR3 is 16 residues long. The CDR3 region has the DNA TGTGCCAGTAAGGCCCGAGGGGACAGGGTCGGGGAGACCCAGTACTTC. It is translated as CASKARGDRVGETQYF.

There are many counts of this clonotype. The chain uses TRBV11-1 and TRBJ2-5, with D possibly TRBD1 on 5 matching bases. CDR3 length: 14 residues. Germline V CDR1 and CDR2: SGHAT, FQDESV (reference sequence). Trimming shortened V by 2 bases and J by 7 bases, and 14 bases separated the two germline ends. The CDR3 bases are TGTGCCAGCAGCTTACTGGCGGAAACAGGGACCCAGTACTTC. The encoded protein is CASSLLAETGTQYF.

This clonotype was seen repeatedly, ten times or more. This chain joins TRBV11-1 and TRBJ2-7; tentative D call: TRBD1 (5 bases). This CDR3 spans 15 amino acids. Germline V CDR1 and CDR2: SGHAT, FQDESV (reference sequence). V dropped 2 bases and J dropped 2 bases, with 13 bases sitting between them. CDR3 nucleotide sequence: TGTGCCAGCAGCTTACCAGGGCGCGGACCCTACGAGCAGTACTTC. Protein sequence: CASSLPGRGPYEQYF.